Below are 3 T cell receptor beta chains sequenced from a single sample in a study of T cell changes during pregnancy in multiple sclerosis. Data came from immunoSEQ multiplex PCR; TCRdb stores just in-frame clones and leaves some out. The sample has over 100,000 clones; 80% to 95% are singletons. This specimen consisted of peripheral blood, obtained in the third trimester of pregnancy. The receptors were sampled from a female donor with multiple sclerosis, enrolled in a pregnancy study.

CDR3 loop: CASSIGGGRTDTQYF. DNA for the CDR3: TGTGCCAGTTCTATAGGCGGGGGTCGCACAGATACGCAGTATTTT. The chain employs TRBV7-3 and TRBJ2-3, with 7 nucleotides matching TRBD2. J was trimmed by 1 base and V by 9 bases; bases with no gene match: 10. Germline loops: CDR1 SGHTA, CDR2 FQGTGA. The CDR3 has 15 residues.

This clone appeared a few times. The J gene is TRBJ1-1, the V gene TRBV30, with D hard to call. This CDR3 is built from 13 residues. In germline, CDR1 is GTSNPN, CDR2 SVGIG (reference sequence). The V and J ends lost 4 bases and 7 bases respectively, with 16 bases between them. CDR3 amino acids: CAWTSLAQDEAFF. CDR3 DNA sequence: TGTGCCTGGACCTCACTAGCCCAGGATGAAGCTTTCTTT.

CDR3 amino acids: CASRKRDSLTEAFF. The DNA of the CDR3 is TGTGCCAGCAGGAAACGGGACAGCCTCACTGAAGCTTTCTTT. This sequence joins TRBV6-5 and TRBJ1-1, with 7 bases that match TRBD1. Trimming took 6 bases from V and 4 from J; bases not matched to a gene: 8. This CDR3 has 14 amino acids. Germline CDR1 and CDR2: MNHEY and SVGAGI.